Described below is a single TCR beta chain sequence and its context. Its antigen is not identified. This record comes from a study of T-cell reconstitution after alpha-beta-depleted transplantation in children. Study-wide points: Several hundred expanded graft clones reportedly were the source of alpha-beta T cells about two months after transplant. By one year post-transplant, T-cell counts and diversity largely arose from T cells that were newly produced.

CDR3 length: 15 residues. Germline values: CDR1 MNHEY, CDR2 SVGAGI. Trimming pared 5 bases from V and 2 bases from J, leaving 13 bases between. Construction of the TCRbeta library involved unique molecular identifiers. TCRdb re-called the PCR reads through MiXCR, storing one row per CDR3 protein. Here the sample spans hundreds of thousands of distinct CDR3 sequences, around 15% being singletons. This clonotype originated in a male patient aged 2 to 10 who had a stem cell transplant for acute lymphoblastic leukemia, so the T cells may come from the graft donor. The sample was PBMCs, mostly from graft donor cells, taken 360 days after TCRalphabeta/CD19-depleted stem cell transplant. This chain connects TRBV6-5 to TRBJ1-5; no clear D gene. The CDR3 sequence: CASSPEVGGNQPQHF. CDR3 in DNA: TGTGCCAGCAGTCCCGAGGTTGGGGGCAATCAGCCCCAGCATTTT.